This is a list of T cell receptor beta chains from one sample in a study of regulatory T cells in long-lasting Graves disease. MiXCR, run by TCRdb on the multiplex PCR reads, gives a single entry per CDR3 protein. The sample contains under 450,000 distinct CDR3 sequences, roughly 10% of which appear only once. This sample was also put to use in a study of T cells in Graves' hyperthyroidism and ophthalmopathy.

Sequenced here: peripheral blood mononuclear cells (PBMCs), sampled at new diagnosis, from a patient treated with antithyroid drugs. These receptors were collected from a woman aged 18 to 35 with Graves disease. Both conserved end residues are part of each CDR3. D genes are given only for firm matches. Clone size is shown for a subset of rows, as once, few, many or a class of expanded clone.

V gene: TRBV13
J gene: TRBJ1-2
D gene: NA
clone size: NA
CDR3 protein: CASSRTWEFRGYTF
CDR3 DNA: TGTGCCAGCAGCCGGACCTGGGAATTCCGGGGCTACACCTTC

V gene: TRBV28
J gene: TRBJ1-1
D gene: NA
clone size: many
CDR3 protein: CASTLGTAAYTEAFF
CDR3 DNA: TGTGCCAGCACCCTGGGGACGGCTGCTTACACTGAAGCTTTCTTT

V gene: TRBV2
J gene: TRBJ2-7
D gene: TRBD1
clone size: many
CDR3 protein: CASEHRGLGYEQYF
CDR3 DNA: TGTGCCAGCGAGCACAGGGGGTTGGGCTACGAGCAGTACTTC

V gene: TRBV7-2
J gene: TRBJ2-7
D gene: NA
clone size: many
CDR3 protein: CASSLEHMWVGGVYEQYF
CDR3 DNA: TGTGCCAGCAGCTTAGAGCATATGTGGGTGGGCGGGGTTTACGAGCAGTACTTC

V gene: TRBV28
J gene: TRBJ1-2
D gene: TRBD1
clone size: many
CDR3 protein: CASRTTGGSGYGYTF
CDR3 DNA: TGTGCCAGCAGAACCACAGGGGGCTCGGGCTATGGCTACACCTTC

V gene: TRBV27
J gene: TRBJ1-2
D gene: NA
clone size: NA
CDR3 protein: CASSSGTFLYGYTF
CDR3 DNA: TGTGCCAGCAGTTCAGGGACATTTCTCTATGGCTACACCTTC

V gene: TRBV12-3/TRBV12-4
J gene: TRBJ1-1
D gene: NA
clone size: many
CDR3 protein: CASSLVKGSLEAFF
CDR3 DNA: TGTGCCAGCAGTTTAGTAAAAGGGAGCTTGGAAGCTTTCTTT

V gene: TRBV6-1
J gene: TRBJ2-1
D gene: TRBD1
clone size: NA
CDR3 protein: CASSEPGQGSYNEQFF
CDR3 DNA: TGTGCCAGCAGTGAGCCGGGACAGGGCTCCTACAATGAGCAGTTCTTC

V gene: TRBV7-9
J gene: TRBJ1-2
D gene: TRBD1
clone size: many
CDR3 protein: CASRPGQGQGYTF
CDR3 DNA: TGTGCCAGCAGGCCCGGACAGGGGCAGGGCTACACCTTC

V gene: TRBV28
J gene: TRBJ1-2
D gene: NA
clone size: many
CDR3 protein: CASSLVRDVGGYTF
CDR3 DNA: TGTGCCAGCAGTTTGGTCCGGGACGTCGGGGGCTACACCTTC

V gene: TRBV7-9
J gene: TRBJ1-5
D gene: NA
clone size: many
CDR3 protein: CASSLAGVNQPQHF
CDR3 DNA: TGTGCCAGCAGCTTAGCAGGAGTCAATCAGCCCCAGCATTTT

V gene: TRBV6-2/TRBV6-3
J gene: TRBJ1-6
D gene: NA
clone size: few
CDR3 protein: CASSYGHQSSPLHF
CDR3 DNA: TGTGCCAGCAGTTACGGACACCAATCTTCACCCCTCCACTTT

V gene: TRBV6-1
J gene: TRBJ1-1
D gene: NA
clone size: few
CDR3 protein: CASRRDTEAFF
CDR3 DNA: TGTGCCAGCAGAAGGGACACTGAAGCTTTCTTT

V gene: TRBV19
J gene: TRBJ1-2
D gene: NA
clone size: few
CDR3 protein: CASREHVALGWYGYTF
CDR3 DNA: TGTGCCAGTAGAGAGCACGTAGCCCTTGGTTGGTATGGCTACACCTTC

V gene: TRBV5-1
J gene: TRBJ2-1
D gene: NA
clone size: NA
CDR3 protein: CASSLVAGLYNEQFF
CDR3 DNA: TGCGCCAGCAGCTTGGTGGCAGGCCTCTACAATGAGCAGTTCTTC

V gene: TRBV2
J gene: TRBJ1-5
D gene: NA
clone size: many
CDR3 protein: CASDRHSNQPQHF
CDR3 DNA: TGTGCCAGTGACAGGCATAGCAATCAGCCCCAGCATTTT

V gene: TRBV7-9
J gene: TRBJ2-5
D gene: NA
clone size: many
CDR3 protein: CASSLVSALRETQYF
CDR3 DNA: TGTGCCAGCAGCTTAGTTTCAGCACTGAGGGAGACCCAGTACTTC

V gene: TRBV7-2
J gene: TRBJ1-2
D gene: NA
clone size: many
CDR3 protein: CASSLGVDGSQGGYTF
CDR3 DNA: TGTGCCAGCAGCTTGGGGGTAGATGGGTCACAGGGTGGCTACACCTTC

V gene: TRBV15
J gene: TRBJ2-3
D gene: NA
clone size: many
CDR3 protein: CATSRLEGYTDTQYF
CDR3 DNA: TGTGCCACCAGCAGGCTCGAGGGGTACACAGATACGCAGTATTTT

V gene: TRBV5-4
J gene: TRBJ2-1
D gene: NA
clone size: many
CDR3 protein: CASSPGLWDEQFF
CDR3 DNA: TGTGCCAGCAGCCCCGGACTCTGGGATGAGCAGTTCTTC

V gene: TRBV2
J gene: TRBJ2-4
D gene: NA
clone size: few
CDR3 protein: CASSVSKDEDIQYF
CDR3 DNA: TGTGCCAGCAGCGTCTCCAAGGATGAGGACATTCAGTACTTC

V gene: TRBV7-6
J gene: TRBJ2-5
D gene: TRBD2
clone size: few
CDR3 protein: CASSLEVWLAEETQYF
CDR3 DNA: TGTGCCAGCAGCTTAGAGGTTTGGCTAGCGGAAGAGACCCAGTACTTC

V gene: TRBV2
J gene: TRBJ1-2
D gene: NA
clone size: few
CDR3 protein: CASKEWGKNGYTF
CDR3 DNA: TGTGCCAGCAAAGAGTGGGGGAAGAATGGCTACACCTTC

V gene: TRBV29-1
J gene: TRBJ2-5
D gene: NA
clone size: many
CDR3 protein: CSVVSDANQETQYF
CDR3 DNA: TGCAGCGTTGTGTCGGACGCAAATCAAGAGACCCAGTACTTC

V gene: TRBV2
J gene: TRBJ2-7
D gene: TRBD1
clone size: many
CDR3 protein: CASIPGQGFDEQYF
CDR3 DNA: TGTGCCAGCATCCCGGGACAGGGGTTCGACGAGCAGTACTTC

V gene: TRBV19
J gene: TRBJ1-2
D gene: TRBD1
clone size: few
CDR3 protein: CASSNTGGLGYTF
CDR3 DNA: TGTGCCAGTAGTAATACAGGGGGCCTTGGCTACACCTTC

V gene: TRBV12-3/TRBV12-4
J gene: TRBJ2-1
D gene: TRBD1
clone size: NA
CDR3 protein: CASSGGQGAHEQFF
CDR3 DNA: TGTGCCAGCAGTGGCGGACAGGGGGCGCATGAGCAGTTCTTC

V gene: TRBV10-3
J gene: TRBJ2-1
D gene: NA
clone size: many
CDR3 protein: CAISEIKYNEQFF
CDR3 DNA: TGTGCCATCAGTGAGATCAAATACAATGAGCAGTTCTTC

V gene: TRBV10-3
J gene: TRBJ1-2
D gene: NA
clone size: few
CDR3 protein: CAISESTQGFVSYGYTF
CDR3 DNA: TGTGCCATCAGTGAGTCGACACAGGGATTCGTTTCCTATGGCTACACCTTC

V gene: TRBV12-3/TRBV12-4
J gene: TRBJ1-2
D gene: TRBD1
clone size: NA
CDR3 protein: CASSHPGQPANYGYTF
CDR3 DNA: TGTGCCAGCAGTCACCCGGGACAGCCGGCTAACTATGGCTACACCTTC

V gene: TRBV19
J gene: TRBJ1-5
D gene: NA
clone size: few
CDR3 protein: CASSRLPYSNQPQHF
CDR3 DNA: TGTGCCAGTAGTAGACTGCCATATAGCAATCAGCCCCAGCATTTT

V gene: TRBV7-2
J gene: TRBJ2-2
D gene: NA
clone size: few
CDR3 protein: CASSPSGVAGGELFF
CDR3 DNA: TGTGCCAGCAGCCCGAGTGGCGTCGCGGGGGGGGAGCTGTTTTTT

V gene: TRBV7-3
J gene: TRBJ2-1
D gene: NA
clone size: many
CDR3 protein: CASTPSGAGSYNEQFF
CDR3 DNA: TGTGCCAGCACCCCAAGTGGAGCCGGATCCTACAATGAGCAGTTCTTC

V gene: TRBV6-9
J gene: TRBJ2-1
D gene: NA
clone size: NA
CDR3 protein: CASSWTGQRRVPSYNEQFF
CDR3 DNA: TGTGCCAGCAGTTGGACTGGACAGAGGAGGGTACCCTCCTACAATGAGCAGTTCTTC

V gene: TRBV5-4
J gene: TRBJ2-1
D gene: TRBD2
clone size: many
CDR3 protein: CASSLAAYSGGVYNEQFF
CDR3 DNA: TGTGCCAGCAGCTTGGCCGCCTATAGCGGGGGGGTCTACAATGAGCAGTTCTTC

V gene: TRBV27
J gene: TRBJ1-6
D gene: TRBD1
clone size: NA
CDR3 protein: CASSWQGGNSPLHF
CDR3 DNA: TGTGCCAGCAGTTGGCAGGGGGGGAATTCACCCCTCCACTTT

V gene: TRBV4-2
J gene: TRBJ1-1
D gene: NA
clone size: many
CDR3 protein: CASSQDNLGRGNTEAFF
CDR3 DNA: TGTGCCAGCAGCCAAGATAACCTGGGGCGGGGAAACACTGAAGCTTTCTTT

V gene: TRBV19
J gene: TRBJ2-5
D gene: NA
clone size: many
CDR3 protein: CASRSGTRAQETQYF
CDR3 DNA: TGTGCCAGTAGATCCGGGACACGGGCCCAAGAGACCCAGTACTTC

V gene: TRBV4-3
J gene: TRBJ2-2
D gene: TRBD1
clone size: few
CDR3 protein: CASSHGTAANTGELFF
CDR3 DNA: TGCGCCAGCAGCCACGGGACAGCGGCGAACACCGGGGAGCTGTTTTTT

V gene: TRBV3-1
J gene: TRBJ2-7
D gene: TRBD2
clone size: NA
CDR3 protein: CASSLSSGKFYEQYF
CDR3 DNA: TGTGCCAGCAGCCTCTCTAGCGGGAAGTTCTACGAGCAGTACTTC

V gene: TRBV5-6
J gene: TRBJ1-1
D gene: TRBD1
clone size: many
CDR3 protein: CASSLKENRGFPEAFF
CDR3 DNA: TGTGCCAGCAGCTTGAAGGAAAACAGGGGTTTCCCTGAAGCTTTCTTT

V gene: TRBV20-1
J gene: TRBJ2-7
D gene: TRBD1
clone size: many
CDR3 protein: CSAPRDRGFPSYEQYF
CDR3 DNA: TGCAGTGCCCCGAGGGACAGGGGGTTTCCGTCCTACGAGCAGTACTTC

V gene: TRBV7-2
J gene: TRBJ1-5
D gene: NA
clone size: many
CDR3 protein: CASSLADSNQPQHF
CDR3 DNA: TGTGCCAGCAGCTTGGCAGATAGCAATCAGCCCCAGCATTTT

V gene: TRBV2
J gene: TRBJ2-5
D gene: NA
clone size: many
CDR3 protein: CASSDRTTQETQYF
CDR3 DNA: TGTGCCAGCAGCGACCGGACTACCCAAGAGACCCAGTACTTC

V gene: TRBV11-2
J gene: TRBJ1-1
D gene: TRBD1
clone size: many
CDR3 protein: CASSSGGFRETEAFF
CDR3 DNA: TGTGCCAGCAGCTCAGGGGGCTTCAGGGAAACTGAAGCTTTCTTT

V gene: TRBV6-5
J gene: TRBJ1-2
D gene: NA
clone size: NA
CDR3 protein: CASSYSGRVGDYGYTF
CDR3 DNA: TGTGCCAGCAGTTACTCGGGCAGGGTGGGGGACTATGGCTACACCTTC